This T cell receptor (beta chain) was identified in a study of cytomegalovirus exposure and HLA in healthy donors. Whole-study results and caveats: The classifier reportedly diagnosed cytomegalovirus status with high specificity and sensitivity.

In the PCR, 60 Vbeta and 13 Jbeta primers were used. Sequenced by immunoSEQ multiplex PCR; TCRdb stores in-frame clones only, minus some. Here the sample spans 150,000 to 200,000 clones, 75% to 85% being singletons. As regards this clone: Antigen: not known.

Germline loops: CDR1 MDHEN, CDR2 SYDVKM. With 6 bases clipped from V and 2 bases from J, the junction kept 3 bases outside the gene matches. The CDR3 length is 14 residues. The sample consisted of PBMCs. The sequence came from a girl aged 2 to 9 in good health and CMV-seropositive. V and J are TRBV28 and TRBJ2-7, with TRBD2 identical over 11 bases. In DNA, the CDR3 is TGTGCCAGCAGCATTAGCGGGAGGGCCTACGAGCAGTACTTC. Protein: CASSISGRAYEQYF.